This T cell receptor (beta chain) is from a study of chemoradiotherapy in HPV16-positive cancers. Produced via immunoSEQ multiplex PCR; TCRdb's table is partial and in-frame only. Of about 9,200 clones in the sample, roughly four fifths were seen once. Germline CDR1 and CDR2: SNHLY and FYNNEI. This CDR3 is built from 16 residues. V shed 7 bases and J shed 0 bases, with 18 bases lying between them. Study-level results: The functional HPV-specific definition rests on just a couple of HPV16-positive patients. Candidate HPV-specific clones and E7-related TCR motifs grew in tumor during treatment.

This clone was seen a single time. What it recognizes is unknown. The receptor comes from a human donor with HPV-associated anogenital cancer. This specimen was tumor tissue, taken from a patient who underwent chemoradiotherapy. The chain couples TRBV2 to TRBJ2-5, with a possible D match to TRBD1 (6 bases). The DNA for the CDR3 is TGTGCCAGCATCCCTCCGACAGGCGGAAACCAAGAGACCCAGTACTTC. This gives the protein CASIPPTGGNQETQYF. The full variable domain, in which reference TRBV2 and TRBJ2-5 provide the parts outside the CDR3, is EPEVTQTPSHQVTQMGQEVILRCVPISNHLYFYWYRQILGQKVEFLVSFYNNEISEKSEIFDDQFSVERPDGSNFTLKIRSTKLEDSAMYFCASIPPTGGNQETQYFGPGTRLLVL.